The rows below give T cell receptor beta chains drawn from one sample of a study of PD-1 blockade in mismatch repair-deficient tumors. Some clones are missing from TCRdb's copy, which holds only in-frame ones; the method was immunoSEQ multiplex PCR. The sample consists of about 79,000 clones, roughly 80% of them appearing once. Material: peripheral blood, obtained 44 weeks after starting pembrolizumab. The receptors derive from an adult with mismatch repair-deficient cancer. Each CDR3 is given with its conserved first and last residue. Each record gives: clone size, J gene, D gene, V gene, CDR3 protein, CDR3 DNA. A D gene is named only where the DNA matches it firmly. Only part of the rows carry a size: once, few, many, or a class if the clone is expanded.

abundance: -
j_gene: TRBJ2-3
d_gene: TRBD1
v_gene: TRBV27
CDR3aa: CASSVGQGLWADTQYF
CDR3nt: TGTGCCAGCAGTGTGGGACAGGGGTTATGGGCAGATACGCAGTATTTT

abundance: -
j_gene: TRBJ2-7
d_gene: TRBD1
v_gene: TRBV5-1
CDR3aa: CASTHSYGTGRDEQYF
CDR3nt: TGCGCCAGCACGCACTCCTACGGGACAGGGAGAGACGAGCAGTACTTC

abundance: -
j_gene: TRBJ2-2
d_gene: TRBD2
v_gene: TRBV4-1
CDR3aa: CASSQGGTSAYTGELFF
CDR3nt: TGCGCCAGCAGCCAAGGGGGGACTAGCGCGTACACCGGGGAGCTGTTTTTT

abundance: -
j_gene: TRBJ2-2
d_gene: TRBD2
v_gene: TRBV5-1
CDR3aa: CASSAGGRDTGELFF
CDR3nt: TGCGCCAGCAGCGCGGGGGGCCGCGACACCGGGGAGCTGTTTTTT

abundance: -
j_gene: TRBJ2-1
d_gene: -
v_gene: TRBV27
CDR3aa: CASSLDEKAHEQFF
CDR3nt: TGTGCCAGCAGTTTAGATGAGAAGGCCCATGAGCAGTTCTTC

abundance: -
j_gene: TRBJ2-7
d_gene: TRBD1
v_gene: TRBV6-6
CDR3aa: CASSYSRGRGYEQYF
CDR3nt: TGTGCCAGCAGTTACTCCAGGGGGCGCGGTTACGAGCAGTACTTC

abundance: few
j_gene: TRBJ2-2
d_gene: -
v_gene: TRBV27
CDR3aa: CASSLYGPNTGELFF
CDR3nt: TGTGCCAGCAGTTTATACGGGCCTAACACCGGGGAGCTGTTTTTT

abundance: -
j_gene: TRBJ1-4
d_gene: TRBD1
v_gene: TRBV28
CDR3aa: CASSLQGGYNEKLFF
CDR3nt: TGTGCCAGCAGTCTACAGGGGGGCTATAATGAAAAACTGTTTTTT

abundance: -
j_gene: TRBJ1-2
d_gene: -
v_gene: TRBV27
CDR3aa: CASSLGGARNYGYTF
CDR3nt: TGTGCCAGCAGTCTGGGGGGGGCCAGGAACTATGGCTACACCTTC

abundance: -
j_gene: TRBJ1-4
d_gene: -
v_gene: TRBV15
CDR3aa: CATSRVTKGGEKLFF
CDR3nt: TGTGCCACCAGCAGAGTAACTAAGGGAGGAGAAAAACTGTTTTTT

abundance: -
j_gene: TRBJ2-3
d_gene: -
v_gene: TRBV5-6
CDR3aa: CASSLAIAGRGTSTDTQYF
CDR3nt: TGTGCCAGCAGCTTGGCGATTGCGGGAAGGGGAACTAGCACAGATACGCAGTATTTT

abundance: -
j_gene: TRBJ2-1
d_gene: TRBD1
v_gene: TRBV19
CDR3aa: CASKTGGASNEQFF
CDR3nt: TGTGCCAGTAAAACAGGGGGCGCCTCTAATGAGCAGTTCTTC

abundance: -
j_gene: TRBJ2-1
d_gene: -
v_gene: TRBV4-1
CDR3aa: CASSRTWESSSYNEQFF
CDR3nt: TGCGCCAGCAGCCGAACGTGGGAGTCTAGCAGCTACAATGAGCAGTTCTTC

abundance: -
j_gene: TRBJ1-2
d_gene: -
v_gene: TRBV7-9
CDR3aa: CASSFAGNYGYTF
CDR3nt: TGTGCCAGCAGCTTTGCAGGGAACTATGGCTACACCTTC

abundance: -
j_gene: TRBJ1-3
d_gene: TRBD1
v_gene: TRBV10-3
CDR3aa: CAISELRQGPSGNTIYF
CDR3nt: TGTGCCATCAGTGAGCTTAGACAGGGTCCCTCTGGAAACACCATATATTTT

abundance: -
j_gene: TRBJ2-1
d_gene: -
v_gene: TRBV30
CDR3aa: CAWSVRVNEQFF
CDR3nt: TGTGCCTGGAGTGTTCGGGTCAATGAGCAGTTCTTC

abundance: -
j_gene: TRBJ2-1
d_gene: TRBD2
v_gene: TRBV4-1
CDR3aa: CASSQGRGLVAGENNEQFF
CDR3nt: TGCGCCAGCAGCCAAGGTCGGGGGTTGGTAGCGGGGGAGAACAATGAGCAGTTCTTC

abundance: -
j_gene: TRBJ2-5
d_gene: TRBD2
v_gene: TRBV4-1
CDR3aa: CASSRLAGQETQYF
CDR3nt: TGCGCCAGCAGCCGATTAGCGGGACAAGAGACCCAGTACTTC

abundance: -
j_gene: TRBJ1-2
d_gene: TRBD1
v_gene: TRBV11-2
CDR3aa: CASSEDRGSGGYTF
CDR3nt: TGTGCCAGCAGCGAGGACAGGGGGAGCGGTGGCTACACCTTC

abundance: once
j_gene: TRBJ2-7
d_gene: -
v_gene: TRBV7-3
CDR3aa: CASSLEPYEQYF
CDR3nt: TGTGCCAGCAGCTTAGAGCCCTACGAGCAGTACTTC

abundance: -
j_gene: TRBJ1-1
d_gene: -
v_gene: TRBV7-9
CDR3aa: CASSLGSEAFF
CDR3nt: TGTGCCAGCAGCCTTGGCTCTGAGGCTTTCTTT

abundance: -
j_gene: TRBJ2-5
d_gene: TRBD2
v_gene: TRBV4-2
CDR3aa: CASSQGAGRLAGETQYF
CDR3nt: TGTGCCAGCAGCCAAGGAGCGGGGAGACTAGCGGGGGAGACCCAGTACTTC

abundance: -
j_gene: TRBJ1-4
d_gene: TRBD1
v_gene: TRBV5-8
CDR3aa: CASSPGQGGEKLFF
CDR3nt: TGTGCCAGCAGCCCGGGACAGGGGGGCGAAAAACTGTTTTTT

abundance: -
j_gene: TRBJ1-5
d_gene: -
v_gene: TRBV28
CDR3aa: CASSFNQPQHF
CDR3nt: TGTGCCAGCAGTTTCAATCAGCCCCAGCATTTT

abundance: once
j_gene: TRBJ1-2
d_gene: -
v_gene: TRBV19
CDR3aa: CASSPGEDYGYTF
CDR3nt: TGTGCCAGTAGCCCCGGCGAGGATTATGGCTACACCTTC

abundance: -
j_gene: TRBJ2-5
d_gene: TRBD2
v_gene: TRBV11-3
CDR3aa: CASSSAGTSGWGITQYF
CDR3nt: TGTGCCAGCAGCTCGGCCGGGACTAGCGGCTGGGGAATCACCCAGTACTTC

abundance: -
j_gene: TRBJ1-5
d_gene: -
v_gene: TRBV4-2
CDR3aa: CASSQDREGLQHF
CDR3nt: TGTGCCAGCAGCCAAGATAGGGAAGGGCTCCAGCATTTT

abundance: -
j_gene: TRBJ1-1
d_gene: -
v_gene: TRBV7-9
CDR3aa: CASSLAPGATNTEAFF
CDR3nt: TGTGCCAGCAGCTTAGCTCCCGGGGCGACGAACACTGAAGCTTTCTTT

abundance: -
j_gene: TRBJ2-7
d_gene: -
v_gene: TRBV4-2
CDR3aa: CASSQLTGGQGYSYEQYF
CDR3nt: TGTGCCAGCAGCCAGTTGACGGGGGGCCAGGGGTACTCCTACGAGCAGTACTTC

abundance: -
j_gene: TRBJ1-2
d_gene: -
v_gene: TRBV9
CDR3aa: CASSVVGGSGYTF
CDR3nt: TGTGCCAGCAGCGTAGTAGGGGGGAGCGGCTACACCTTC

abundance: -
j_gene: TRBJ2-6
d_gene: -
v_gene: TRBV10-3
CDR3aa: CATRKSSGGGSGANVLTF
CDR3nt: TGTGCCACCCGAAAATCCTCGGGGGGCGGGTCTGGGGCCAACGTCCTGACTTTC

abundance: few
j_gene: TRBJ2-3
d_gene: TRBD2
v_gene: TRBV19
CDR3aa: CASRGVSGRNTQYF
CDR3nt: TGTGCCAGTCGGGGGGTTAGCGGGAGGAATACGCAGTATTTT

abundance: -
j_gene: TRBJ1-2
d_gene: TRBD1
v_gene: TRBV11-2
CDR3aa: CASSLDSWDSYGYTF
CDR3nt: TGTGCCAGCAGCTTAGATTCTTGGGACAGCTATGGCTACACCTTC

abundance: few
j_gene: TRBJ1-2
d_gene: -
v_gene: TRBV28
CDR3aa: CASSFTTEIYGYTF
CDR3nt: TGTGCCAGCAGTTTCACTACAGAGATCTATGGCTACACCTTC

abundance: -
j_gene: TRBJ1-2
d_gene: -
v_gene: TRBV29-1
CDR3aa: CSVDSSGANYGYTF
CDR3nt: TGCAGCGTTGATAGTTCGGGAGCTAACTATGGCTACACCTTC

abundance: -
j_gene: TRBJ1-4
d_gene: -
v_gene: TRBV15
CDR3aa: CATSARSPAINEKLFF
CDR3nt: TGTGCCACCAGCGCTCGTTCTCCGGCTATTAATGAAAAACTGTTTTTT

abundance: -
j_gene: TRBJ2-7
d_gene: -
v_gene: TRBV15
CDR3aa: CATSRDLRYEQYF
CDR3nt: TGTGCCACCAGCAGAGACCTCCGATACGAGCAGTACTTC

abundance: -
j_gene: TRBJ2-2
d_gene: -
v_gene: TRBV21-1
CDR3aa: CASSKRDGNTGELFF
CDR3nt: TGTGCCAGCAGCAAACGGGATGGAAACACCGGGGAGCTGTTTTTT

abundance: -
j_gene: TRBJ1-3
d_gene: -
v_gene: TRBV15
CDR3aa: CATRRTSGNTIYF
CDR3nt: TGTGCCACCAGACGGACAAGTGGAAACACCATATATTTT

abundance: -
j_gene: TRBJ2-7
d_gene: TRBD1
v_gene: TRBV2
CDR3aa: CASSLDRGRTYEQYF
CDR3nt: TGTGCCAGCAGTTTGGACAGGGGGCGCACCTACGAGCAGTACTTC

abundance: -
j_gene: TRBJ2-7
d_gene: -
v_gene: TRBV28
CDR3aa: CASSLGGGRYEQYF
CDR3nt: TGTGCCAGCAGTTTGGGAGGTGGCCGCTACGAGCAGTACTTC

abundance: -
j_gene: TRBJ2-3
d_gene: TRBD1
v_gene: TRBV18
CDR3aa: CASSLRQGATEDTQYF
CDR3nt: TGTGCCAGCTCACTGCGGCAGGGGGCGACTGAAGATACGCAGTATTTT

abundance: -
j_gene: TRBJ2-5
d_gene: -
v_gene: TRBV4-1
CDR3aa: CASSQVPGSGETQYF
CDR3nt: TGCGCCAGCAGCCAAGTTCCCGGGAGTGGAGAGACCCAGTACTTC

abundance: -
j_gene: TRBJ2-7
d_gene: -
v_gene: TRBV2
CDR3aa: CASRETRIYEQYF
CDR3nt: TGTGCCAGCAGGGAGACTCGGATCTACGAGCAGTACTTC

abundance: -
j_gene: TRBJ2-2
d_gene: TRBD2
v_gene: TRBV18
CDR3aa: CASSPRSGTSGTGELFF
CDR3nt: TGTGCCAGCTCACCACGCTCCGGGACTAGCGGCACCGGGGAGCTGTTTTTT

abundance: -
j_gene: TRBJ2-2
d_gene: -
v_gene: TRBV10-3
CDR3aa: CAISGGKLTGELFF
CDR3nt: TGTGCCATCAGTGGGGGGAAACTCACCGGGGAGCTGTTTTTT

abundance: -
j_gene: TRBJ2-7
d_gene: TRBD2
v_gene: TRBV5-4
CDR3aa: CASSSLAGGPYEQYF
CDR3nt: TGTGCCAGCAGCTCGTTAGCGGGAGGGCCCTACGAGCAGTACTTC

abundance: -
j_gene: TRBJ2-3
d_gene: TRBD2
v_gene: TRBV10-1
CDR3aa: CASSGLADTDTQYF
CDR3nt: TGCGCCAGCAGTGGACTAGCGGACACAGATACGCAGTATTTT

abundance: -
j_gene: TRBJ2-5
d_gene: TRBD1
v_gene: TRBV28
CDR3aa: CASSPNRGRRETQYF
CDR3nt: TGTGCCAGCAGTCCGAACAGGGGACGCCGAGAGACCCAGTACTTC

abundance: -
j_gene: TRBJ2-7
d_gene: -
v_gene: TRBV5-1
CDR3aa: CASSLVGGLSYEQYF
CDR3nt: TGCGCCAGCAGCTTGGTGGGCGGGCTCAGCTACGAGCAGTACTTC

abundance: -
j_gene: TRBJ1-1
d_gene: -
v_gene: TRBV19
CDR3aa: CASSKGFQRKGGTEAFF
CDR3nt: TGTGCCAGTAGTAAGGGTTTTCAAAGGAAGGGGGGCACTGAAGCTTTCTTT

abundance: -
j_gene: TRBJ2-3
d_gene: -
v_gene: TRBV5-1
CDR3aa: CASSFFLPGTASTDTQYF
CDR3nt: TGCGCCAGCAGCTTTTTCCTTCCTGGGACGGCTAGCACAGATACGCAGTATTTT

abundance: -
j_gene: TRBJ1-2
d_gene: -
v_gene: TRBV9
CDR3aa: CASSVGGYGYTF
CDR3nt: TGTGCCAGCAGCGTAGGGGGCTATGGCTACACCTTC